The entry below describes one TCR beta chain. The data originate from a study of blood T cell repertoires in COVID-19. Source study methods: Amplified reference gene primers provided the basis for estimating nucleated cell counts. The assay was immunoSEQ multiplex PCR, and TCRdb's table has in-frame clones only and misses some. That table is the source of V, J and clone size, and D and trimming were worked out from the DNA. The table records roughly 190,000 clones, around 83% of them present only once. The V segment lost 4 bases and the J segment 6 bases; nucleotides outside the gene matches: 4. Per the germline V gene, CDR1 is MNHEY and CDR2 is SVGAGI. This CDR3 has 13 residues.

The chain couples TRBV6-5 to TRBJ1-1, with 8 bases aligning to TRBD1. The TCR was taken from a woman aged 55-75 years with acute or convalescent COVID-19. Sequencing was done on a sample of peripheral blood. This CDR3 is CASSWDRSAEAFF. CDR3 sequence (DNA): TGTGCCAGCAGTTGGGACAGGTCGGCTGAAGCTTTCTTT.